The 14 T cell receptor beta chains in this list originate from one sample, sequenced in a study of cytomegalovirus exposure and HLA in healthy donors. Here immunoSEQ multiplex PCR was the method, and the copy in TCRdb shows in-frame clones only, minus some. Of approximately 140,000 clones detected, 88% appear once; the ten largest clones hold approximately 7.5%. The sequenced sample was PBMCs. The receptors stem from a woman younger than 35 in good health and CMV-seropositive.

This clone was observed a few times. This chain links TRBV19 with TRBJ2-1; TRBD2 aligns across 11 bases. The germline gives CDR1 LNHDA, CDR2 SQIVND (reference sequence). V lost 6 bases, J lost 8 bases, and 3 bases stayed unmatched. This CDR3 spans 13 amino acids. The CDR3 reads CASSPSGGYEQFF. CDR3 coding DNA: TGTGCCAGTAGCCCTAGCGGGGGGTATGAGCAGTTCTTC.

The chain links TRBV9 to TRBJ2-1, with TRBD2 matching 7 bases. The V gene end was trimmed by 0 bases and the J gene end by 7 bases; junction bases not matched to a gene: 4. The germline V gene has CDR1 SGDLS and CDR2 YYNGEE. The CDR3 sequence is 14 residues long. CDR3 DNA: TGTGCCAGCAGCGTAGTTCAAGCGGGGAATGAGCAGTTCTTC. Protein: CASSVVQAGNEQFF.

This chain connects TRBV7-8 to TRBJ2-1, with TRBD1 matching 8 bases. The germline V gene has CDR1 SGHVS and CDR2 FQNEAQ. J gave up 6 bases and V 2 bases, and 9 bases lay outside the gene matches. The CDR3 covers 16 residues. CDR3 residues: CASSLQTGGIGNEQFF. Here the CDR3 DNA reads TGTGCCAGCAGCTTACAAACAGGGGGAATTGGCAATGAGCAGTTCTTC.

This clone was seen more than once but under ten times. The chain carries TRBV7-8 and TRBJ1-6; 7 positions agree with TRBD1. The length of the CDR3 is 16 residues. Germline V gives CDR1 SGHVS, CDR2 FQNEAQ. The V gene end was trimmed by 5 bases and the J gene end by 6 bases; junction bases not matched to a gene: 10. As DNA, the CDR3 is TGTGCCAGCAGCACACAAGCAGGGACAGTTAATTCACCCCTCCACTTT. This sequence encodes CASSTQAGTVNSPLHF. Full variable domain (remainder filled in from reference TRBV7-8 and TRBJ1-6): GAGVSQSPRYKVAKRGQDVALRCDPISGHVSLFWYQQALGQGPEFLTYFQNEAQLDKSGLPSDRFFAERPEGSVSTLKIQRTQQEDSAVYLCASSTQAGTVNSPLHFGNGTRLTVT.

The chain employs TRBV11-3 and TRBJ1-1; TRBD1 aligns across 7 bases. Germline CDR1 and CDR2: SGHNT and YENEEA. This CDR3 comprises 16 residues. J gave up 0 bases and V 0 bases, and 4 bases lay outside the gene matches. Here the CDR3 DNA reads TGTGCCAGCAGCTTAGAATATGGGACAGTGAACACTGAAGCTTTCTTT. It translates to CASSLEYGTVNTEAFF.

The V and J genes are TRBV6-1 and TRBJ2-5, with D uncertain. Germline CDR1 MNHNS, CDR2 SASEGT. This CDR3 region has 13 residues. V was cut by 5 bases and J by 1 base, with 8 bases left in between. CDR3 in DNA: TGTGCCAGCAGTCAGCGCTCCCAAGAGACCCAGTACTTC. This translates into CASSQRSQETQYF.

This clone was seen only once. The gene calls are TRBV5-1 and TRBJ1-1, with D possibly being TRBD1 (5 bases). Trimming stripped 7 bases from V and 8 bases from J, with 12 bases between. The germline CDR1 and CDR2 sequences are SGHRS and YFSETQ. This CDR3 has 11 residues. The CDR3 is CASVRQGEAFF. The CDR3 DNA follows: TGCGCCAGCGTCAGGCAGGGCGAAGCTTTCTTT.

The rearrangement uses TRBV6-1 and TRBJ2-7; D is unclear. The germline gives CDR1 MNHNS, CDR2 SASEGT. There are 11 residues in the CDR3. This CDR3 is CATDTPYEQYF. CDR3 bases: TGTGCGACCGACACGCCCTACGAGCAGTACTTC.

The chain links TRBV5-1 to TRBJ1-2; D is unclear. The germline CDR1 and CDR2 sequences are SGHRS and YFSETQ. Trimming took 0 bases from V and 7 from J, leaving 13 bases between them. The CDR3 spans 14 residues. As DNA, the CDR3 is TGCGCCAGCAGCTTGGACGGTGGAGGAGGTGGCTACACCTTC. This codes for CASSLDGGGGGYTF.

The chain is built from TRBV11-2 and TRBJ2-3; TRBD2 agrees at 8 bases. The CDR3 is 16 amino acids. The V gene end was trimmed by 5 bases and the J gene end by 5 bases; junction bases not matched to a gene: 12. CDR1 is SGHAT and CDR2 is FQNNGV in the germline V gene. The CDR3 DNA sequence: TGTGCCAGCAGCCCGCGACTAGCGTTAGAGGGAGATACGCAGTATTTT. Protein product: CASSPRLALEGDTQYF.

The chain uses TRBV5-1 and TRBJ1-2; 8 bases line up with TRBD1. Per the germline V gene, CDR1 is SGHRS and CDR2 is YFSETQ. Germline trimming cut 4 bases from V and 0 bases from J; bases unmatched to any gene: 8. The CDR3 is 16 residues long. The CDR3 region is CASSAGQGSPNYGYTF. In DNA, the CDR3 is TGCGCCAGCAGCGCAGGACAGGGTAGTCCTAACTATGGCTACACCTTC.

This chain joins TRBV5-6 and TRBJ1-2; a weak D match, TRBD1 (5 bases). This CDR3 comprises 15 residues. In germline, CDR1 is SGHDT, CDR2 YYEEEE. The V end lost 3 bases, the J end lost 8 bases, and 20 bases lay between the germline ends. The CDR3 spells CASSWGVGPLGGYTF. Written as DNA, the CDR3 is TGTGCCAGCAGCTGGGGGGTCGGGCCCCTGGGAGGCTACACCTTC.

The chain has TRBV30 and TRBJ1-2; D is undetermined. Looked up from germline, CDR1 is GTSNPN and CDR2 is SVGIG (reference sequence). V was trimmed by 1 base and J by 7 bases, leaving 28 bases between them. This CDR3 region has 18 residues. CDR3 in amino acids: CAWSASTYRLGRSLGYTF. The CDR3 region has the DNA TGTGCCTGGAGTGCCTCTACCTACCGGCTGGGGAGGAGCCTTGGCTACACCTTC. The full variable domain, with the rest looked up from reference TRBV30 and TRBJ1-2, is SQTIHQWPATLVQPVGSPLSLECTVEGTSNPNLYWYRQAAGRGLQLLFYSVGIGQISSEVPQNLSASRPQDRQFILSSKKLLLSDSGFYLCAWSASTYRLGRSLGYTFGSGTRLTVV.

Here the CDR3 DNA reads TGTGCCAGCAGTCCCAGGGGTGGGCAGCCCCAGCATTTT. It encodes CASSPRGGQPQHF. The rearrangement uses TRBV28 and TRBJ1-5; TRBD1 might be the D (6 bases). Germline V gene lookup returns CDR1 MDHEN and CDR2 SYDVKM. V was trimmed by 5 bases and J by 7 bases, leaving 12 bases between them. The CDR3 is 13 amino acids.